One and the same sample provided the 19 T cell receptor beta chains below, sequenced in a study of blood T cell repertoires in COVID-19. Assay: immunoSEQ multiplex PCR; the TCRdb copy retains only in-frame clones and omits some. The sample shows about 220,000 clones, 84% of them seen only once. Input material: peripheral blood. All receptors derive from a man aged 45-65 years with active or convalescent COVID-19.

The CDR3 DNA reads TGTGCAAGCTGGCGCGACAGGGAGAACACCGGGGAGCTGTTTTTT. Translation: CASWRDRENTGELFF. The chain recombines TRBV2 with TRBJ2-2; 7 bases are a match to TRBD1. CDR1 and CDR2 (germline): SNHLY, FYNNEI. This CDR3 has 15 amino acids.

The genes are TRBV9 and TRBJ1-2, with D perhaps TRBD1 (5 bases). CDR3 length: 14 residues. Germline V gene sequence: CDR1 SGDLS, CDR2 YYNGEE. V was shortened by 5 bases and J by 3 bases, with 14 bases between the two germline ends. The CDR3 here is CASRDTSWHYGYTF. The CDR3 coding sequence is TGTGCCAGCAGGGACACATCCTGGCACTATGGCTACACCTTC. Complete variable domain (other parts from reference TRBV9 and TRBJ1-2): DSGVTQTPKHLITATGQRVTLRCSPRSGDLSVYWYQQSLDQGLQFLIQYYNGEERAKGNILERFSAQQFPDLHSELNLSSLELGDSALYFCASRDTSWHYGYTFGSGTRLTVV.

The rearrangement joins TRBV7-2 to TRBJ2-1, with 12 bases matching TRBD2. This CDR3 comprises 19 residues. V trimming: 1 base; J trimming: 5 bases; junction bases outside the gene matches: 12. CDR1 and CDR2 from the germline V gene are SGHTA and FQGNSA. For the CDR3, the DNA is TGTGCCAGCAGCTTAGAAGGACTAGCGGGGCCCAAAACAGACAATGAGCAGTTCTTC. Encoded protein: CASSLEGLAGPKTDNEQFF.

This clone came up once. The CDR3 region has the DNA TGCAGTGCTAGTGAACAGTTGAACACTGAAGCTTTCTTT. This translates into CSASEQLNTEAFF. This rearrangement joins TRBV20-1 to TRBJ1-1; D ambiguous. The CDR3 loop spans 13 amino acids. Trimming pared 3 bases from V and 0 bases from J, leaving 8 bases between. Looked up from germline, CDR1 is DFQATT and CDR2 is SNEGSKA (reference sequence).

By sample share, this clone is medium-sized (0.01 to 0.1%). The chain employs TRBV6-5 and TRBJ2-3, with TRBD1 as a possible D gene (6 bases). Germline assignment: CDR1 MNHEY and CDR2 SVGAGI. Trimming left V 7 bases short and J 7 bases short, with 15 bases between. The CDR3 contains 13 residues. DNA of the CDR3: TGTGCCAGCACCTACTCGGGACATAATACGCAGTATTTT. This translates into CASTYSGHNTQYF.

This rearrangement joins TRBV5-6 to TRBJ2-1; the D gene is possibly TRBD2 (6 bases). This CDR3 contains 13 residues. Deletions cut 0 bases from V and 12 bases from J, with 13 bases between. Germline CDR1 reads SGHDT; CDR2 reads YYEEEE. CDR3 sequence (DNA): TGTGCCAGCAGCTTGGGCGTCGGGGGTGCGCAGTTCTTC. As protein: CASSLGVGGAQFF. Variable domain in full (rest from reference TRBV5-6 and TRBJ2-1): DAGVTQSPTHLIKTRGQQVTLRCSPKSGHDTVSWYQQALGQGPQFIFQYYEEEERQRGNFPDRFSGHQFPNYSSELNVNALLLGDSALYLCASSLGVGGAQFFGPGTRLTVL.

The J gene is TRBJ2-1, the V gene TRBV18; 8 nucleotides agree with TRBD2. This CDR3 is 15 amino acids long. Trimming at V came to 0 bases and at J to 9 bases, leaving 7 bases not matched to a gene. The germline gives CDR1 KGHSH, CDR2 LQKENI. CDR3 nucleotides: TGTGCCAGCTCACCACCCCCGGGGGGGCCTGTTGAGCAGTTCTTC. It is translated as CASSPPPGGPVEQFF.

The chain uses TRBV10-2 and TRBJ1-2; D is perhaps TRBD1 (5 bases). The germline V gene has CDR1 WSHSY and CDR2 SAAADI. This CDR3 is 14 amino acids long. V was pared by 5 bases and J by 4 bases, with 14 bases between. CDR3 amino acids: CASSRGVGSYGYTF. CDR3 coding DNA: TGCGCCAGCAGTCGGGGGGTGGGTTCCTATGGCTACACCTTC.

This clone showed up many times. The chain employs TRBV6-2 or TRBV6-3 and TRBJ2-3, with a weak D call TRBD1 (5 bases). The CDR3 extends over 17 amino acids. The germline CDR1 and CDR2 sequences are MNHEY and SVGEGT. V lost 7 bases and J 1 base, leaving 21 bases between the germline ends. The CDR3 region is CASTPRGARVGTDTQYF. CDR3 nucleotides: TGTGCCAGCACCCCACGTGGGGCCCGGGTGGGCACAGATACGCAGTATTTT.

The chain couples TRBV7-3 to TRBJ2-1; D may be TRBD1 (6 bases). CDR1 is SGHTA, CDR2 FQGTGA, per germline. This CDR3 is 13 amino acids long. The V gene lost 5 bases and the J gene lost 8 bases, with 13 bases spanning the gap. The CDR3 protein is CASSLQGGHEQFF. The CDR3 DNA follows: TGTGCCAGCAGCCTCCAAGGGGGACATGAGCAGTTCTTC.

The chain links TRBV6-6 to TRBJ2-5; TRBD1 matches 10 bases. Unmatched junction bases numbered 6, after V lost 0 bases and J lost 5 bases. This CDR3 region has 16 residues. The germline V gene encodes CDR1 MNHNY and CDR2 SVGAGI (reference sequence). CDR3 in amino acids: CASSYSGTGEEETQYF. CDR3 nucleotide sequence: TGTGCCAGCAGTTACTCAGGGACAGGGGAGGAGGAGACCCAGTACTTC.

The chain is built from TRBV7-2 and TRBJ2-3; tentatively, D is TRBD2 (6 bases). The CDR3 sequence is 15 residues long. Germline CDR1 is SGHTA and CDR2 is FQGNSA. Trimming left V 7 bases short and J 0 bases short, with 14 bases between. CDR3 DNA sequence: TGTGCCAGCAACACTGGAGGGAAAAGCACAGATACGCAGTATTTT. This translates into CASNTGGKSTDTQYF.

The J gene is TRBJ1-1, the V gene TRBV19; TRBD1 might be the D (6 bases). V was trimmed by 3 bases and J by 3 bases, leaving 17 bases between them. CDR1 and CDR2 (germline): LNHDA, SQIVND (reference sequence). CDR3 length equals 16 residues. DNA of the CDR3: TGTGCCAGTAGTATCCGGGGGGCTGAATGGGACACTGAAGCTTTCTTT. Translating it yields CASSIRGAEWDTEAFF. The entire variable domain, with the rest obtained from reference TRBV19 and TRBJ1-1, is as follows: DGGITQSPKYLFRKEGQNVTLSCEQNLNHDAMYWYRQDPGQGLRLIYYSQIVNDFQKGDIAEGYSVSREKKESFPLTVTSAQKNPTAFYLCASSIRGAEWDTEAFFGQGTRLTVV.

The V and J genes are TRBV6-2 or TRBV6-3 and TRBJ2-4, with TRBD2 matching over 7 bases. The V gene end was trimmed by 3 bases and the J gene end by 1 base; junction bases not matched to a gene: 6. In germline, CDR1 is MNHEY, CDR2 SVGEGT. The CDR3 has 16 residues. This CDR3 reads CASSYWEGRAKNIQYF. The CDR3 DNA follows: TGTGCCAGCAGTTATTGGGAGGGCCGGGCCAAAAACATTCAGTACTTC.

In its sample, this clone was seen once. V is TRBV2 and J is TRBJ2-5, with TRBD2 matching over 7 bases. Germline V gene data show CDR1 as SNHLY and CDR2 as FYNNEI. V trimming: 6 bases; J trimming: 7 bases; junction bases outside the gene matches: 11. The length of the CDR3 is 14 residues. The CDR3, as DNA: TGTGCCAGCAGCGTCACTAGCGCCCAATGGACCCAGTACTTC. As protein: CASSVTSAQWTQYF. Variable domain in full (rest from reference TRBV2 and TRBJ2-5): EPEVTQTPSHQVTQMGQEVILRCVPISNHLYFYWYRQILGQKVEFLVSFYNNEISEKSEIFDDQFSVERPDGSNFTLKIRSTKLEDSAMYFCASSVTSAQWTQYFGPGTRLLVL.

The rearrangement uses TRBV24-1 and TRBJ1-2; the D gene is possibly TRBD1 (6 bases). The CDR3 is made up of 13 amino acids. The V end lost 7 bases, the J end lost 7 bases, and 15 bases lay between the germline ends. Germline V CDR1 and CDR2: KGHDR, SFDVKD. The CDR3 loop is CATRGTQGGGYTF. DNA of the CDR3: TGTGCCACCAGGGGGACACAGGGCGGTGGCTACACCTTC.

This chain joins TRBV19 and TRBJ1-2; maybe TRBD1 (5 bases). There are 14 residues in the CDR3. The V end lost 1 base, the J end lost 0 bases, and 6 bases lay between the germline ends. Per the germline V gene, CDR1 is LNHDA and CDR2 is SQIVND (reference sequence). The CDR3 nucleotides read TGTGCCAGTAGTATAGTGGACACTAACTATGGCTACACCTTC. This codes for CASSIVDTNYGYTF.

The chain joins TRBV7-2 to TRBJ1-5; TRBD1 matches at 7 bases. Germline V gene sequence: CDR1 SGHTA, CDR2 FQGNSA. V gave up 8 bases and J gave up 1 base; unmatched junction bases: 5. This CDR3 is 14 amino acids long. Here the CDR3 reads CASGTDGSNQPQHF. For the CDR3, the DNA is TGTGCCAGCGGGACAGATGGGAGCAATCAGCCCCAGCATTTT.

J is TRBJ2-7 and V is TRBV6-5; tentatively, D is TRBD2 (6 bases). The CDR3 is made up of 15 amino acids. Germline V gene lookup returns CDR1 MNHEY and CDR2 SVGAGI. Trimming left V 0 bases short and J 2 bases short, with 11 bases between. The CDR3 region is CASSYSGGAAYEQYF. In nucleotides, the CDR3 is TGTGCCAGCAGTTACTCGGGGGGAGCGGCCTACGAGCAGTACTTC.